These 20 T cell receptor beta chains share one sample of origin, sequenced in a study of T cells in Graves' hyperthyroidism and ophthalmopathy. The CDR3 regions of TCR beta were amplified from RNA transcripts. TCR CDR3 underwent first-round RT-PCR with the HTBI primer set. One entry per CDR3 protein, called by TCRdb with MiXCR from the multiplex PCR reads. The table lists under 400,000 distinct CDR3 sequences, around 18% of them singletons, with around a sixth in the top ten. Sample: blood. These TCRs come from a woman aged 40 to 50 with Graves' ophthalmopathy.

This clonotype was seen repeatedly, ten times or more. The V gene is TRBV15, the J gene TRBJ1-3, with unresolved D. V was cut by 1 base and J by 4 bases, with 20 bases left in between. The CDR3 extends over 18 amino acids. Germline CDR1 reads LNHNV; CDR2 reads YYDKDF (reference sequence). CDR3 in DNA: TGTGCCACCAGCAGAGTGAAACGTGGGTCAACGGGAGGAAACACCATATATTTT. Its translation: CATSRVKRGSTGGNTIYF.

This clonotype was observed at least ten times. The chain carries TRBV7-3 and TRBJ2-7; D is unresolved. The length of the CDR3 is 14 residues. V dropped 5 bases and J dropped 3 bases, with 14 bases sitting between them. CDR1 is SGHTA, CDR2 FQGTGA, per germline. CDR3 in amino acids: CASSPDGGHYEQYF. The CDR3 bases are TGTGCCAGCAGCCCCGACGGCGGCCACTACGAGCAGTACTTC.

This clonotype has more than one count but fewer than ten. The chain combines TRBV18 with TRBJ2-2, with D uncertain. The CDR3 totals 14 residues. CDR1 KGHSH and CDR2 LQKENI come from the germline V gene. Trimming cost V 3 bases and J 6 bases, with 11 bases left between them. The CDR3, as DNA: TGTGCCAGCTCACCGAGCAGTGTCCCCGGGGAGCTGTTTTTT. This codes for CASSPSSVPGELFF.

This clonotype was detected many times. The V call is TRBV7-8, the J call TRBJ1-1; D call uncertain. Per germline, CDR1 SGHVS and CDR2 FQNEAQ. The V and J ends lost 3 bases and 7 bases respectively, with 6 bases between them. The CDR3 loop spans 11 amino acids. The CDR3 sequence: CASSLFSEAFF. The CDR3 DNA is TGTGCCAGCAGCTTGTTCAGTGAAGCTTTCTTT.

This clonotype was observed a few times. The rearrangement links TRBV28 to TRBJ2-3; TRBD2 might be the D (6 bases). CDR1 and CDR2 from the germline V gene are MDHEN and SYDVKM. The V gene lost 7 bases and the J gene lost 1 base, with 30 bases spanning the gap. The length of the CDR3 is 20 residues. The CDR3 DNA is TGTGCCAGCACCACCCCGAGACGGGGGAGCCTTCTAACCGGCACAGATACGCAGTATTTT. Its protein is CASTTPRRGSLLTGTDTQYF.

This clonotype was seen many times. The rearrangement uses TRBV20-1 and TRBJ2-7, with 7 bases aligning to TRBD1. Germline lookup yields CDR1 DFQATT and CDR2 SNEGSKA (reference sequence). The V gene end was trimmed by 0 bases and the J gene end by 2 bases; junction bases not matched to a gene: 7. The CDR3 sequence is 15 residues long. The chain's CDR3 is CSARDRDSTTYEQYF. The CDR3 DNA sequence: TGCAGTGCTAGAGATCGGGACAGTACTACCTACGAGCAGTACTTC.

This clonotype was detected only a few times. A much larger clone sits a single nucleotide away, making a read error possible. The chain couples TRBV28 to TRBJ2-6; 7 nucleotides line up with TRBD1. This CDR3 comprises 16 residues. CDR1 is MDHEN and CDR2 is SYDVKM in the germline V gene. The CDR3 reads CASSSMTGSGAYVLTF. The CDR3 nucleotides are TGTGCCAGCAGTTCAATGACAGGGTCTGGGGCCTACGTCCTGACTTTC.

J is TRBJ2-7 and V is TRBV6-2 or TRBV6-3; 8 bases agree with TRBD2. The CDR3 is 16 amino acids. Germline CDR1 MNHEY, CDR2 SVGEGT. The J segment lost 0 bases and the V segment lost 6 bases, leaving 10 bases of the junction unmatched. CDR3 in amino acids: CASRGLAAETSYEQYF. CDR3 DNA: TGTGCCAGCAGAGGACTAGCAGCGGAAACCTCCTACGAGCAGTACTTC.

This clonotype was counted at least ten times. The chain uses TRBV6-1 and TRBJ1-2, with TRBD1 matching 8 bases. The CDR3 contains 12 residues. Germline CDR1 reads MNHNS; CDR2 reads SASEGT. V lost 6 bases to trimming and J lost 8 bases; unmatched junction nucleotides: 5. The CDR3 DNA is TGTGCCAGCAGGAAACAGGGGGGCGGCTACACCTTC. Amino acids: CASRKQGGGYTF.

There are many counts of this clonotype. V usage is TRBV7-9 and J usage is TRBJ2-5, with 9 positions matching TRBD1. The junction had 9 bases not matched to a gene; V was cut back by 11 bases and J by 2 bases. Germline loops: CDR1 SEHNR, CDR2 FQNEAQ (reference sequence). The CDR3 sequence is 14 residues long. The CDR3 protein is CAASGTGKQETQYF. CDR3 DNA: TGTGCCGCCTCCGGGACAGGGAAACAAGAGACCCAGTACTTC.

This clonotype was observed at least ten times. This sequence joins TRBV6-5 and TRBJ1-1; 8 bases fit TRBD1. J gave up 3 bases and V 6 bases, and 9 bases lay outside the gene matches. The CDR3 has 15 residues. Germline V CDR1 and CDR2: MNHEY, SVGAGI. CDR3 in DNA: TGTGCCAGCAGAACGGCAGGGGGCTTGGACACTGAAGCTTTCTTT. As protein: CASRTAGGLDTEAFF.

This clonotype appeared many times. This chain connects TRBV28 to TRBJ2-4, with TRBD1 matching over 8 bases. Germline loops: CDR1 MDHEN, CDR2 SYDVKM. The CDR3 covers 13 residues. The J segment lost 5 bases and the V segment lost 3 bases, leaving 0 bases of the junction unmatched. In nucleotides, the CDR3 is TGTGCCAGCAGTTTGACAGGGGAAAACATTCAGTACTTC. Encoded protein: CASSLTGENIQYF. Full variable domain (rest looked up from reference TRBV28 and TRBJ2-4): DVKVTQSSRYLVKRTGEKVFLECVQDMDHENMFWYRQDPGLGLRLIYFSYDVKMKEKGDIPEGYSVSREKKERFSLILESASTNQTSMYLCASSLTGENIQYFGAGTRLSVL.

This clonotype has at least ten counts. The V call is TRBV6-1, the J call TRBJ1-5; a possible D gene is TRBD1 (6 bases). CDR3 length: 15 residues. The V end lost 4 bases, the J end lost 3 bases, and 13 bases lay between the germline ends. Germline V lookup: CDR1 MNHNS, CDR2 SASEGT. The CDR3 reads CASSAAGVSNQPQHF. The CDR3 DNA reads TGTGCCAGCAGTGCGGCAGGGGTATCCAATCAGCCCCAGCATTTT.

In its sample, this clonotype was seen many times. The CDR3 reads CATRALGPQHF. The CDR3 nucleotides read TGTGCCACCAGGGCCTTGGGGCCCCAGCATTTT. The genes are TRBV28 and TRBJ1-5, with D possibly being TRBD1 (5 bases). The CDR3 is made up of 11 amino acids. With 10 bases removed from V and 9 bases from J, the gap between germline ends came to 13 bases. The germline V gene encodes CDR1 MDHEN and CDR2 SYDVKM. The full variable domain, with the rest looked up from reference TRBV28 and TRBJ1-5, is DVKVTQSSRYLVKRTGEKVFLECVQDMDHENMFWYRQDPGLGLRLIYFSYDVKMKEKGDIPEGYSVSREKKERFSLILESASTNQTSMYLCATRALGPQHFGDGTRLSIL.

This clonotype came up many times. The chain joins TRBV12-3 or TRBV12-4 to TRBJ2-2; D is unclear. The length of the CDR3 is 12 residues. Trimming shortened V by 5 bases and J by 7 bases, and 8 bases separated the two germline ends. The CDR3 nucleotides are TGTGCCAGCAGTCGGGCTGACGGGGAGCTGTTTTTT. Translated: CASSRADGELFF.

This clonotype was seen many times. The chain links TRBV5-6 to TRBJ2-7, with TRBD2 matching over 14 bases. Trimming removed 4 bases from V and 6 bases from J; junction bases left unmatched: 9. The CDR3 extends over 16 amino acids. The germline CDR1 and CDR2 sequences are SGHDT and YYEEEE. The CDR3 reads CASSVRTSGRSREQYF. CDR3 DNA: TGTGCCAGCAGCGTGCGGACTAGCGGGAGGAGTCGCGAGCAGTACTTC.

This clonotype appeared many times. V usage is TRBV28 and J usage is TRBJ1-3; D perhaps matches TRBD1 (6 bases). V shed 6 bases and J shed 8 bases, with 23 bases lying between them. CDR1 and CDR2 from the germline V gene are MDHEN and SYDVKM. CDR3 length: 16 amino acids. In DNA form, the CDR3 reads TGTGCCAGCAGCGTCAGCTGGGACACGCGGGGGGACACCATATATTTT. It is translated as CASSVSWDTRGDTIYF.

In this sample, this clonotype turned up many times. The chain joins TRBV6-1 to TRBJ2-5; D is unclear. Germline-derived CDR1 and CDR2 are MNHNS and SASEGT. The V gene lost 4 bases and the J gene lost 6 bases, with 12 bases spanning the gap. The CDR3 spans 13 residues. The CDR3 loop is CASSARPGQTQYF. The CDR3, as DNA: TGTGCCAGCAGTGCGCGGCCGGGTCAGACCCAGTACTTC.

In its sample, this clonotype was seen many times. The chain is built from TRBV4-1 and TRBJ1-5; D is uncertain. The CDR3 runs to 17 residues. Trimming cost V 0 bases and J 7 bases, with 19 bases left between them. Germline CDR1 is MGHRA and CDR2 is YSYEKL. The CDR3 loop is CASSQEGWGVAGQPQHF. Written as DNA, the CDR3 is TGCGCCAGCAGCCAAGAAGGGTGGGGTGTGGCTGGCCAGCCCCAGCATTTT.

This clonotype has a count of ten or more. The chain couples TRBV27 to TRBJ1-1; D perhaps matches TRBD1 (5 bases). This CDR3 has 16 amino acids. V lost 3 bases and J 0 bases, leaving 14 bases between the germline ends. Germline loops: CDR1 MNHEY, CDR2 SMNVEV (reference sequence). Written as DNA, the CDR3 is TGTGCCAGCAGTTTCGGGGACGAGGGCCTGAACACTGAAGCTTTCTTT. Amino acid sequence: CASSFGDEGLNTEAFF.